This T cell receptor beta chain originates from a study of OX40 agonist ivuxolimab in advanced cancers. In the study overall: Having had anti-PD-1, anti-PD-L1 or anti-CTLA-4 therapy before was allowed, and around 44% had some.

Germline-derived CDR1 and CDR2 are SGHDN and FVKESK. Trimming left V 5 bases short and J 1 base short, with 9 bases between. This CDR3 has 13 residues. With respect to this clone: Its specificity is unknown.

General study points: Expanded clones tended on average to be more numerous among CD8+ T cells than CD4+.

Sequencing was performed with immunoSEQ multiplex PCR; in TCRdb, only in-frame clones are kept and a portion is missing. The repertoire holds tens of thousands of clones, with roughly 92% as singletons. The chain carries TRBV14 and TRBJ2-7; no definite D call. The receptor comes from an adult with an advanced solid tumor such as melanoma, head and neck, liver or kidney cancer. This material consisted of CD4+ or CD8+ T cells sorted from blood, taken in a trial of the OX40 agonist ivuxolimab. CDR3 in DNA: TGTGCCAGCAGCTTCCGCAGGTCCTACGAGCAGTACTTC. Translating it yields CASSFRRSYEQYF. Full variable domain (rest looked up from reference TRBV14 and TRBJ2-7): EAGVTQFPSHSVIEKGQTVTLRCDPISGHDNLYWYRRVMGKEIKFLLHFVKESKQDESGMPNNRFLAERTGGTYSTLKVQPAELEDSGVYFCASSFRRSYEQYFGPGTRLTVT.